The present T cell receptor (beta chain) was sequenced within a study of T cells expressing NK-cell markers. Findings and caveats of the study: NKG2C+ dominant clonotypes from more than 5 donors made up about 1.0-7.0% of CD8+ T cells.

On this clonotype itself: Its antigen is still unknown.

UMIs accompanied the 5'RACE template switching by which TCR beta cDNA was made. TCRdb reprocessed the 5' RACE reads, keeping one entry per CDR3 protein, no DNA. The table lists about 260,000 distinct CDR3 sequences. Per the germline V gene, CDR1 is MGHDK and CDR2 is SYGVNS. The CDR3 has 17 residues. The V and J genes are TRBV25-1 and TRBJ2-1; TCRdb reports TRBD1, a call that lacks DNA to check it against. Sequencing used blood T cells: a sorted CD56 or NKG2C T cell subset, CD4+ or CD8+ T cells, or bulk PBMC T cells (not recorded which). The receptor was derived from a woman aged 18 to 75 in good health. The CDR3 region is CASSDPKVGTGRDEQFF.